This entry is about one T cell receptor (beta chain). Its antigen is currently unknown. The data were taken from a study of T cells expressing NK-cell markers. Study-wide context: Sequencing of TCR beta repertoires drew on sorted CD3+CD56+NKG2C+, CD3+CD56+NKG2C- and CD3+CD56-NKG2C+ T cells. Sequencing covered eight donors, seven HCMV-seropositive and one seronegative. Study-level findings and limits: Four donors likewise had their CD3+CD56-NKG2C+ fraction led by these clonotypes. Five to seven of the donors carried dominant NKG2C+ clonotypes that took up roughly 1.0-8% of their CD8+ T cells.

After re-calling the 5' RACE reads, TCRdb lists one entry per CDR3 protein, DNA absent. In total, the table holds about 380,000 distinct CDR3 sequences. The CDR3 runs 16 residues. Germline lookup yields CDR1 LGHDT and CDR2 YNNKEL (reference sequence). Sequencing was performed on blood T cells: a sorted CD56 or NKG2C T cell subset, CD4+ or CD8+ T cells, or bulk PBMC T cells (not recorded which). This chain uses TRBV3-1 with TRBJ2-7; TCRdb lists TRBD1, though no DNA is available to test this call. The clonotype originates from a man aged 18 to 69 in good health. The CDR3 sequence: CASSQYYRGRSFEQYF.